The 16 T cell receptor beta chains listed next were all sequenced from one sample in a study of T cells in localized non-small cell lung cancer. Sequencing used immunoSEQ multiplex PCR; TCRdb keeps in-frame clones, though not all of them. This repertoire shows some 52,000 clones, roughly 80% found once; its top ten account for roughly 4.9%. The starting material was PBMCs, obtained before any cancer treatment. The receptors here all came from a woman aged 35-75 years with stage II lung adenocarcinoma.

This clone was detected only once. CDR3 residues: CASLGTGKNIQYF. The DNA for the CDR3 is TGTGCCAGCCTGGGGACAGGAAAAAACATTCAGTACTTC. The chain recombines TRBV6-6 with TRBJ2-4; 8 bases map to TRBD1. The CDR3 length is 13 residues. Germline values: CDR1 MNHNY, CDR2 SVGAGI (reference sequence). The V gene end was trimmed by 8 bases and the J gene end by 4 bases; junction bases not matched to a gene: 4.

The J gene is TRBJ1-3, the V gene TRBV7-9, with D uncertain. V was clipped by 4 bases and J by 0 bases, with 10 bases between them. Germline loops: CDR1 SEHNR, CDR2 FQNEAQ (reference sequence). The CDR3 runs to 15 residues. CDR3 DNA: TGTGCCAGCAGCTATCCTCGGGACTCTGGAAACACCATATATTTT. Its translation: CASSYPRDSGNTIYF.

The chain links TRBV6-5 to TRBJ1-3, with D uncertain. With 2 bases removed from V and 3 bases from J, the gap between germline ends came to 8 bases. CDR3 size: 14 residues. Germline V gives CDR1 MNHEY, CDR2 SVGAGI. CDR3 sequence reads: CASSYREVGNTIYF. The CDR3 nucleotides are TGTGCCAGCAGTTACAGGGAGGTTGGAAACACCATATATTTT.

The rearrangement links TRBV28 to TRBJ1-1; D is uncertain. There are 12 residues in the CDR3. Trimming took 3 bases from V and 6 from J, leaving 8 bases between them. Germline V lookup: CDR1 MDHEN, CDR2 SYDVKM. CDR3 DNA: TGTGCCAGCAGTTTTTCCAGCTCTGAAGCTTTCTTT. Protein sequence: CASSFSSSEAFF.

This clone occurred a few times. The chain recombines TRBV28 with TRBJ1-1, with 7 bases fitting TRBD1. V lost 6 bases, J lost 1 base, and 8 bases stayed unmatched. The CDR3 runs to 15 residues. Germline CDR1 reads MDHEN; CDR2 reads SYDVKM. The CDR3 loop is CASSRDSSRNTEAFF. Written as DNA, the CDR3 is TGTGCCAGCAGCCGGGACAGCTCGAGGAACACTGAAGCTTTCTTT.

The chain uses TRBV27 and TRBJ1-1, with D possibly being TRBD1 (5 bases). The CDR3 is 14 amino acids. V was pared by 8 bases and J by 2 bases, with 15 bases between. CDR1 is MNHEY, CDR2 SMNVEV, per germline (reference sequence). The CDR3 DNA reads TGTGCCAGCGCCAAGACAGACCTCAACACTGAAGCTTTCTTT. Its translation: CASAKTDLNTEAFF.

In this sample, this clone turned up once. V is TRBV4-1 and J is TRBJ1-3; TRBD1 is a possible D gene (6 bases). Germline V CDR1 and CDR2: MGHRA, YSYEKL. Trimming stripped 4 bases from V and 6 bases from J, with 13 bases between. The length of the CDR3 is 14 residues. The CDR3 reads CASSPYDRQNTIYF. The CDR3 DNA sequence: TGCGCCAGCAGCCCCTATGACAGGCAAAACACCATATATTTT.

This clone was seen only once. The genes are TRBV18 and TRBJ1-3; 8 nucleotides align to TRBD1. The CDR3 runs 15 residues. V shed 2 bases and J 4 bases; nucleotides not matched to a gene: 4. Germline V gene data show CDR1 as KGHSH and CDR2 as LQKENI. CDR3 amino acids: CASSPGQGAGNTIYF. The DNA of the CDR3 is TGTGCCAGCTCACCAGGACAGGGTGCAGGAAACACCATATATTTT. The whole variable domain, filled in from reference TRBV18 and TRBJ1-3, reads NAGVMQNPRHLVRRRGQEARLRCSPMKGHSHVYWYRQLPEEGLKFMVYLQKENIIDESGMPKERFSAEFPKEGPSILRIQQVVRGDSAAYFCASSPGQGAGNTIYFGEGSWLTVV.

The rearrangement uses TRBV19 and TRBJ1-1; 10 nucleotides agree with TRBD1. The CDR3 length is 15 residues. V shed 10 bases, J shed 4 bases, and the junction held 12 bases outside the gene matches. Germline assignment: CDR1 LNHDA and CDR2 SQIVND (reference sequence). CDR3 residues: CATCPGTGDGTEAFF. CDR3 in DNA: TGTGCCACCTGTCCCGGGACAGGGGATGGCACTGAAGCTTTCTTT. Full variable domain (outside the CDR3, taken from reference TRBV19 and TRBJ1-1): DGGITQSPKYLFRKEGQNVTLSCEQNLNHDAMYWYRQDPGQGLRLIYYSQIVNDFQKGDIAEGYSVSREKKESFPLTVTSAQKNPTAFYLCATCPGTGDGTEAFFGQGTRLTVV.

The V gene is TRBV27, the J gene TRBJ2-4; D unresolved. Trimming cost V 3 bases and J 0 bases, with 12 bases left between them. The CDR3 is made up of 16 amino acids. From germline, CDR1 is MNHEY and CDR2 SMNVEV (reference sequence). The CDR3 here is CASSLVADQAKNIQYF. CDR3 DNA sequence: TGTGCCAGCAGTTTGGTTGCAGACCAAGCCAAAAACATTCAGTACTTC.

The rearrangement uses TRBV15 and TRBJ2-5; D might be TRBD2 (6 bases). The CDR3 totals 16 residues. Trimming stripped 1 base from V and 2 bases from J, with 14 bases between. Germline CDR1 reads LNHNV; CDR2 reads YYDKDF (reference sequence). DNA for the CDR3: TGTGCCACCAGCAGAGGTGGGGGGACCTTTCAAGAGACCCAGTACTTC. Its translation is CATSRGGGTFQETQYF.

J is TRBJ2-6 and V is TRBV5-4; possible D gene TRBD1, 7 bases. The CDR3 is 17 residues long. CDR1 is SGHNT and CDR2 is YYREEE in the germline V gene (reference sequence). V was clipped by 4 bases and J by 2 bases, with 16 bases between them. The CDR3 DNA follows: TGTGCCAGCAGCATCCTAACCAGGGGGGCTGGGGCCAACGTCCTGACTTTC. Encoded protein: CASSILTRGAGANVLTF.

The V and J genes are TRBV6-1 and TRBJ1-2; 7 bases align to TRBD1. The germline gives CDR1 MNHNS, CDR2 SASEGT. V trimming: 10 bases; J trimming: 3 bases; junction bases outside the gene matches: 2. This CDR3 is built from 11 residues. CDR3 nucleotides: TGTGCCATAACAGGGGACTATGGCTACACCTTC. Protein product: CAITGDYGYTF.

This clone occurred a few times. Written as DNA, the CDR3 is TGTGCCAGTAGGGACAGCTTAGCCAAAAACATTCAGTACTTC. Protein product: CASRDSLAKNIQYF. This sequence joins TRBV19 and TRBJ2-4; D is perhaps TRBD1 (6 bases). Germline V gene lookup returns CDR1 LNHDA and CDR2 SQIVND (reference sequence). V lost 6 bases, J lost 0 bases, and 9 bases lay in between. The CDR3 totals 14 residues.

The CDR3 nucleotides read TGTGCCAGCAGCACCCAACTAGCGGTTCAAGAGACCCAGTACTTC. Translation gives CASSTQLAVQETQYF. This chain connects TRBV5-4 to TRBJ2-5, with 8 positions matching TRBD2. The CDR3 totals 15 residues. J gave up 2 bases and V 4 bases, and 7 bases lay outside the gene matches. Germline V gene data show CDR1 as SGHNT and CDR2 as YYREEE (reference sequence).

The genes are TRBV27 and TRBJ1-1; no firm D call. The germline V gene has CDR1 MNHEY and CDR2 SMNVEV (reference sequence). V was pared by 7 bases and J by 2 bases, with 17 bases between. The CDR3 is made up of 15 amino acids. The CDR3 region is CASTEGGRGNTEAFF. The CDR3 nucleotides read TGTGCCAGCACCGAGGGCGGGCGGGGAAACACTGAAGCTTTCTTT.